The 13 T cell receptor beta chains below come from one sample, sequenced in a study of blood T cell repertoires in COVID-19. Method: immunoSEQ multiplex PCR; TCRdb's copy keeps in-frame clones and lacks some. The sample yields over 200,000 clones, 70% to 85% seen once. The sequencing sample was made of PBMCs or T cells enriched from blood (not recorded which). The receptors come from a man aged 35 to 55 who had recovered from COVID-19.

The chain is built from TRBV9 and TRBJ2-1; 10 nucleotides agree with TRBD2. The CDR3 length is 16 residues. J lost 1 base, V lost 4 bases, and 5 bases had no gene match. Germline CDR1 SGDLS, CDR2 YYNGEE. The CDR3 DNA sequence: TGTGCCAGCAGCTCCCGAGCGGGAGGGTCCTACAATGAGCAGTTCTTC. It codes for CASSSRAGGSYNEQFF.

The genes are TRBV6-5 and TRBJ1-5; perhaps TRBD1 as D (6 bases). Germline CDR1 and CDR2: MNHEY and SVGAGI. The CDR3 totals 15 residues. V was clipped by 0 bases and J by 5 bases, with 11 bases between them. The chain's CDR3 is CASSYSWTADQPQHF. CDR3 nucleotide sequence: TGTGCCAGCAGTTACTCGTGGACAGCAGATCAGCCCCAGCATTTT.

V gene TRBV11-2 combines with J gene TRBJ1-4; D unclear. Germline values: CDR1 SGHAT, CDR2 FQNNGV. V shed 4 bases and J shed 7 bases, with 7 bases lying between them. The CDR3 sequence is 12 residues long. The CDR3 DNA reads TGTGCCAGCAGCTCCGAGGGTGAAAAACTGTTTTTT. It specifies CASSSEGEKLFF.

The chain combines TRBV28 with TRBJ1-5; possibly TRBD1 for D (5 bases). Germline lookup yields CDR1 MDHEN and CDR2 SYDVKM. V was clipped by 2 bases and J by 1 base, with 9 bases between them. This CDR3 is built from 15 residues. The CDR3 protein is CASSLQGPSNQPQHF. CDR3 coding DNA: TGTGCCAGCAGTTTACAGGGCCCCAGCAATCAGCCCCAGCATTTT.

The rearrangement joins TRBV11-3 to TRBJ2-2, with 8 bases aligning to TRBD1. The CDR3 runs to 17 residues. The germline V gene has CDR1 SGHNT and CDR2 YENEEA. The V segment lost 6 bases and the J segment 6 bases; nucleotides outside the gene matches: 15. The CDR3 nucleotides are TGTGCCAGCAGACCGAATCGTCAGGGGGCAATTCCCGGGGAGCTGTTTTTT. It translates to CASRPNRQGAIPGELFF.

This chain connects TRBV7-2 to TRBJ2-7; possible D gene TRBD1, 6 bases. CDR1 is SGHTA, CDR2 FQGNSA, per germline. With 1 base removed from V and 1 base from J, the gap between germline ends came to 8 bases. CDR3 length: 14 residues. CDR3 amino acids: CASSLGGGSYEQYF. DNA for the CDR3: TGTGCCAGCAGCTTAGGAGGGGGTTCCTACGAGCAGTACTTC.

The genes are TRBV9 and TRBJ2-4, with a tentative D call TRBD2 (5 bases). The V gene's germline CDR1 is SGDLS and CDR2 YYNGEE. The CDR3 has 14 amino acids. The germline V and J ends were trimmed by 0 bases and 5 bases, with 9 bases remaining between them. For the CDR3, the DNA is TGTGCCAGCAGCGTAGGAGGGAAGGAAAACATTCAGTACTTC. It is translated as CASSVGGKENIQYF.

This clone has only one observation. CDR3 bases: TGTGCCAGCAGTCGAGGACAGGGGAGACTCCAAGGCTACACCTTC. Its translation: CASSRGQGRLQGYTF. The V gene is TRBV28, the J gene TRBJ1-2; the match to TRBD1 covers 9 bases. This CDR3 has 15 amino acids. V shed 5 bases, J shed 8 bases, and the junction held 12 bases outside the gene matches. The V gene's germline CDR1 is MDHEN and CDR2 SYDVKM.

The CDR3 DNA follows: TGCGCCAGCAGCCAAGGTTGGACTAGCGGGAGCGGGGAGCTGTTTTTT. As protein: CASSQGWTSGSGELFF. The chain recombines TRBV4-1 with TRBJ2-2; 13 bases align to TRBD2. The CDR3 totals 16 residues. The V segment lost 1 base and the J segment 7 bases; nucleotides outside the gene matches: 3. In germline, CDR1 is MGHRA, CDR2 YSYEKL.

The genes are TRBV9 and TRBJ1-1; TRBD1 agrees at 7 bases. With 3 bases clipped from V and 6 bases from J, the junction kept 8 bases outside the gene matches. Germline CDR1 reads SGDLS; CDR2 reads YYNGEE. The CDR3 is made up of 14 amino acids. The CDR3 DNA sequence: TGTGCCAGCAGCGCGAGACAGGGCGGGGCTGAAGCTTTCTTT. It translates to CASSARQGGAEAFF.

This clone was picked up one time. V usage is TRBV28 and J usage is TRBJ2-1, with a tentative D call TRBD1 (7 bases). V lost 4 bases and J 3 bases, leaving 13 bases between the germline ends. The CDR3 consists of 15 residues. Germline V gene lookup returns CDR1 MDHEN and CDR2 SYDVKM. In nucleotides, the CDR3 is TGTGCCAGCAGTTCCGGACAGGAGGGCTACAATGAGCAGTTCTTC. Residues: CASSSGQEGYNEQFF.

The sample holds a few counts of this clone. The rearrangement uses TRBV29-1 and TRBJ2-7; TRBD1 might be the D (6 bases). Germline V gene data show CDR1 as SQVTM and CDR2 as ANQGSEA. The CDR3 is 15 amino acids. V shed 5 bases and J shed 2 bases, with 19 bases lying between them. In nucleotides, the CDR3 is TGCAGCGTTCTTACCCAGACAGGAAGACCCTACGAGCAGTACTTC. Protein sequence: CSVLTQTGRPYEQYF.

This chain joins TRBV12-3 or TRBV12-4 and TRBJ2-3; D is possibly TRBD2 (5 bases). This CDR3 comprises 13 residues. V was cut by 5 bases and J by 4 bases, with 10 bases left in between. This CDR3 is CASSITRADTQYF. CDR3 nucleotides: TGTGCCAGCAGTATCACTAGAGCAGATACGCAGTATTTT.